These 31 T cell receptor beta chains came from one sample sequenced in a study of beta chain features in type 1 diabetes (dated by TCRdb to 2017 to 2018). What the study reported, not specific to this receptor: Type 1 diabetes patients showed a moderate but significant shortening of TCRB CDR3 length in all four CD4+ subsets.

Receptor libraries were prepared by the immunoSEQ multiplex PCR assay. All of the isolated RNA was reverse transcribed with the High Capacity cDNA Reverse Transcription Kit, so expressed TCRB transcripts were sequenced. TCRdb provides this immuneACCESS table in a form limited to in-frame rearrangements. Some clones are lacking; in checked studies, under half of them reflect an unresolved V gene, and why the rest are absent is not known. The sample table lists under 300,000 clones, roughly 21% of them with a count of one. The ten largest make up approximately 0.029% of the sample. Antigen specificity for these receptors is unknown. The sequenced sample was naive CD4+ T cells from blood. Explained via the paper, the cell subset or site label denotes: true naive CD4+ T cells. All receptors come from a woman between 40 and 55 years old with type 1 diabetes.

J is TRBJ1-2 and V is TRBV7-3; TRBD1 is a possible D gene (5 bases). CDR3 length: 16 residues. The ends were cut back, 5 bases at V and 2 bases at J, with 18 bases in the middle. Germline V CDR1 and CDR2: SGHTA, FQGTGA. The CDR3 coding sequence is TGTGCCAGCAGCCAAGCCCCTGGGCAGGGCAACTATGGCTACACCTTC. Translated: CASSQAPGQGNYGYTF.

The chain uses TRBV29-1 and TRBJ2-5; TRBD2 agrees at 11 bases. Trimming removed 3 bases from V and 5 bases from J; junction bases left unmatched: 5. The CDR3 sequence is 14 residues long. Germline V gene lookup returns CDR1 SQVTM and CDR2 ANQGSEA. The CDR3 DNA reads TGCAGCGTTGAGGATAGCGGGAGGGGCGAGACCCAGTACTTC. Translated, it gives CSVEDSGRGETQYF.

The genes are TRBV25-1 and TRBJ1-2, with TRBD1 matching 9 bases. Germline values: CDR1 MGHDK, CDR2 SYGVNS. The CDR3 extends over 15 amino acids. The V gene end was trimmed by 2 bases and the J gene end by 3 bases; junction bases not matched to a gene: 4. The DNA for the CDR3 is TGTGCCAGCAGTGAAGCTCGGACAGGGGACTATGGCTACACCTTC. This translates into CASSEARTGDYGYTF.

This chain joins TRBV6-6 and TRBJ1-1, with D possibly matching TRBD1 (5 bases). CDR1 is MNHNY, CDR2 SVGAGI, per germline (reference sequence). The CDR3 extends over 11 amino acids. Trimming took off 10 bases at V and 7 bases at J, with 13 bases between the two ends. The CDR3 region is CATGDRGEAFF. As DNA, the CDR3 is TGTGCCACGGGGGACCGAGGTGAAGCTTTCTTT.

This clone was found a few times. The genes are TRBV9 and TRBJ2-7; a possible D gene is TRBD2 (5 bases). Trimming cost V 3 bases and J 4 bases, with 17 bases left between them. The CDR3 covers 15 residues. Per germline, CDR1 SGDLS and CDR2 YYNGEE. The CDR3 nucleotides read TGTGCCAGCAGCGGTGAAAGGAGGACGTATTACGAGCAGTACTTC. Protein product: CASSGERRTYYEQYF. Filled out from reference TRBV9 and TRBJ2-7, the complete variable domain reads DSGVTQTPKHLITATGQRVTLRCSPRSGDLSVYWYQQSLDQGLQFLIQYYNGEERAKGNILERFSAQQFPDLHSELNLSSLELGDSALYFCASSGERRTYYEQYFGPGTRLTVT.

The rearrangement uses TRBV7-2 and TRBJ1-5, with a possible D match to TRBD1 (6 bases). With 5 bases removed from V and 4 bases from J, the gap between germline ends came to 15 bases. This CDR3 has 15 residues. Germline V lookup: CDR1 SGHTA, CDR2 FQGNSA. In DNA form, the CDR3 reads TGTGCCAGCAGCGGCCAGGGACAAAAAAATCAGCCCCAGCATTTT. Its protein product is CASSGQGQKNQPQHF.

This clone appeared a few times. The gene calls are TRBV29-1 and TRBJ2-5, with 8 bases matching TRBD2. Germline CDR1 SQVTM, CDR2 ANQGSEA. The CDR3 extends over 18 amino acids. V dropped 4 bases and J dropped 4; count of bases not matched to a gene: 20. In DNA, the CDR3 is TGCAGCGTTGGTGGGGCTAGATTCCCTCGCGGGAGGACAGAGACCCAGTACTTC. Translation: CSVGGARFPRGRTETQYF. Looking up the rest from reference TRBV29-1 and TRBJ2-5 gives the full variable domain: SAVISQKPSRDICQRGTSLTIQCQVDSQVTMMFWYRQQPGQSLTLIATANQGSEATYESGFVIDKFPISRPNLTFSTLTVSNMSPEDSSIYLCSVGGARFPRGRTETQYFGPGTRLLVL.

The chain uses TRBV9 and TRBJ2-3; 8 bases match TRBD2. Germline CDR1 and CDR2: SGDLS and YYNGEE. This CDR3 has 14 amino acids. Unmatched junction bases numbered 5, after V lost 0 bases and J lost 8 bases. CDR3: CASSVEAGVGTQYF. DNA for the CDR3: TGTGCCAGCAGCGTAGAAGCGGGAGTCGGTACGCAGTATTTT.

The rearrangement uses TRBV7-8 and TRBJ2-1, with a possible D match to TRBD1 (6 bases). Deletions cut 5 bases from V and 6 bases from J, with 20 bases between. CDR3 size: 16 residues. Germline loops: CDR1 SGHVS, CDR2 FQNEAQ. CDR3 protein: CASSPSTGISRNEQFF. The CDR3 region has the DNA TGTGCCAGCAGCCCGAGTACAGGGATCTCACGCAATGAGCAGTTCTTC.

This clone appeared a few times. The chain is built from TRBV7-9 and TRBJ1-5; D gene unclear. V lost 2 bases to trimming and J lost 1 base, with 6 bases between them. The germline V gene has CDR1 SEHNR and CDR2 FQNEAQ (reference sequence). CDR3 length: 14 residues. CDR3 in DNA: TGTGCCAGCAGCTTAATAGAAAGCAATCAGCCCCAGCATTTT. Translated, it gives CASSLIESNQPQHF.

The chain couples TRBV9 to TRBJ1-2, with 7 bases lining up with TRBD1. Trimming cost V 3 bases and J 6 bases; bases outside gene matches: 8. CDR3 length: 14 residues. The germline V gene encodes CDR1 SGDLS and CDR2 YYNGEE. The CDR3 protein is CASSAHSTGDGYTF. The DNA of the CDR3 is TGTGCCAGCAGCGCCCACTCAACAGGGGATGGCTACACCTTC.

This rearrangement joins TRBV7-2 to TRBJ1-6; 9 bases fit TRBD1. V was pared by 1 base and J by 9 bases, with 1 base of the junction left unmatched. In germline, CDR1 is SGHTA, CDR2 FQGNSA. This CDR3 has 14 amino acids. CDR3 in amino acids: CASSLGTGVSPLHF. The CDR3 nucleotides read TGTGCCAGCAGCTTAGGGACAGGGGTTTCACCCCTCCACTTT.

This chain links TRBV4-3 with TRBJ1-5, with D uncertain. CDR1 LGHNA and CDR2 YSLEER come from the germline V gene. Trimming took off 0 bases at V and 7 bases at J, with 7 bases between the two ends. The CDR3 sequence is 13 residues long. The CDR3: CASSQEAGQPQHF. The CDR3 DNA is TGCGCCAGCAGCCAAGAGGCGGGGCAGCCCCAGCATTTT.

The sample holds a few counts of this clone. V is TRBV25-1 and J is TRBJ2-2; TRBD1 might be the D (5 bases). The germline V and J ends were trimmed by 3 bases and 3 bases, with 11 bases remaining between them. The CDR3 has 15 residues. The germline CDR1 and CDR2 sequences are MGHDK and SYGVNS. The CDR3 sequence is CASSDPRADTGELFF. The CDR3 coding sequence is TGTGCCAGCAGTGACCCCAGGGCGGACACCGGGGAGCTGTTTTTT. The entire variable domain, with the rest obtained from reference TRBV25-1 and TRBJ2-2, is as follows: EADIYQTPRYLVIGTGKKITLECSQTMGHDKMYWYQQDPGMELHLIHYSYGVNSTEKGDLSSESTVSRIRTEHFPLTLESARPSHTSQYLCASSDPRADTGELFFGEGSRLTVL.

This clone was seen a few times. The chain joins TRBV5-6 to TRBJ1-1; a possible D gene is TRBD1 (5 bases). This CDR3 has 13 amino acids. V was pared by 4 bases and J by 0 bases, with 7 bases between. The germline V gene has CDR1 SGHDT and CDR2 YYEEEE. The CDR3 DNA is TGTGCCAGCAGCCCAGGGCTGAACACTGAAGCTTTCTTT. It translates to CASSPGLNTEAFF.

This clone was recorded a few times. The V call is TRBV30, the J call TRBJ2-7; D is unresolved. Germline assignment: CDR1 GTSNPN and CDR2 SVGIG (reference sequence). With 1 base removed from V and 6 bases from J, the gap between germline ends came to 10 bases. The CDR3 totals 12 residues. The DNA of the CDR3 is TGTGCCTGGAGTGAAACTAAACTCGAGCAGTACTTC. Translated: CAWSETKLEQYF. The variable domain in full, with the rest retrieved from reference TRBV30 and TRBJ2-7, is SQTIHQWPATLVQPVGSPLSLECTVEGTSNPNLYWYRQAAGRGLQLLFYSVGIGQISSEVPQNLSASRPQDRQFILSSKKLLLSDSGFYLCAWSETKLEQYFGPGTRLTVT.

The V and J genes are TRBV2 and TRBJ1-2, with D unclear. The CDR3 consists of 11 residues. CDR1 is SNHLY and CDR2 is FYNNEI in the germline V gene. The V end lost 8 bases, the J end lost 7 bases, and 11 bases lay between the germline ends. CDR3 sequence: CASSQRSGYTF. Written as DNA, the CDR3 is TGTGCCAGCTCCCAGCGCTCTGGCTACACCTTC.

This clone was observed a few times. This chain links TRBV29-1 with TRBJ2-7; 7 bases fit TRBD1. V shed 6 bases, J shed 6 bases, and the junction held 5 bases outside the gene matches. CDR1 SQVTM and CDR2 ANQGSEA come from the germline V gene. This CDR3 contains 11 residues. The CDR3 bases are TGCAGCGTAACAGGGGCGGCCGAGCAGTACTTC. It specifies CSVTGAAEQYF.

A remark on this clone: The junction and the germline gene differ at one end; a read error may be behind it. This sequence joins TRBV2 and TRBJ2-3, with 11 positions matching TRBD2. Germline V lookup: CDR1 SNHLY, CDR2 FYNNEI. This CDR3 has 12 amino acids. The CDR3 sequence is CSGSGGASTQYF. CDR3 nucleotide sequence: TGCAGCGGTAGCGGGGGGGCTAGTACGCAGTATTTT.

This clone occurred a few times. The chain links TRBV5-1 to TRBJ2-1; D is unclear. Per the germline V gene, CDR1 is SGHRS and CDR2 is YFSETQ. This CDR3 is built from 14 residues. With 5 bases removed from V and 0 bases from J, the gap between germline ends came to 9 bases. The CDR3 sequence is CASSGAVSYNEQFF. In DNA form, the CDR3 reads TGCGCCAGCAGTGGCGCGGTCTCCTACAATGAGCAGTTCTTC.

There are a few counts of this clone. CDR3 region: CASGSIRRGRAYEQYF. CDR3 in DNA: TGTGCCAGCGGATCGATTCGCAGGGGGCGAGCCTACGAGCAGTACTTC. The V call is TRBV28, the J call TRBJ2-7, with 8 positions matching TRBD1. The length of the CDR3 is 16 residues. V was pared by 8 bases and J by 2 bases, with 14 bases of the junction left unmatched. Per the germline V gene, CDR1 is MDHEN and CDR2 is SYDVKM.

The chain is built from TRBV9 and TRBJ2-4, with D perhaps TRBD2 (7 bases). Germline CDR1 is SGDLS and CDR2 is YYNGEE. The CDR3 spans 15 residues. Trimming removed 0 bases from V and 6 bases from J, with 13 bases in between. The CDR3: CASSVDVGGGNIQYF. For the CDR3, the DNA is TGTGCCAGCAGCGTAGATGTGGGAGGGGGAAACATTCAGTACTTC.

This clone was seen a few times. The V gene is TRBV4-1, the J gene TRBJ2-7, with D possibly TRBD1 on 5 matching bases. This CDR3 is built from 13 residues. The V end lost 4 bases, the J end lost 1 base, and 8 bases lay between the germline ends. CDR1 and CDR2 from the germline V gene are MGHRA and YSYEKL. The DNA for the CDR3 is TGCGCCAGCAGCCGCGACAGTTCCTACGAGCAGTACTTC. Its protein is CASSRDSSYEQYF.

The chain couples TRBV28 to TRBJ1-1; D remains unclear. The CDR3 spans 13 residues. From germline, CDR1 is MDHEN and CDR2 SYDVKM. The V and J ends lost 7 bases and 6 bases respectively, with 15 bases between them. The CDR3 here is CASNPPRVAEAFF. In nucleotides, the CDR3 is TGTGCCAGCAACCCCCCCCGGGTGGCTGAAGCTTTCTTT.

The CDR3 sequence is CASSEGTGYGYTF. The CDR3 DNA reads as TGTGCCAGCAGCGAGGGAACGGGCTATGGCTACACCTTC. This chain links TRBV7-3 with TRBJ1-2; D is unresolved. The CDR3 is made up of 13 amino acids. The germline V gene encodes CDR1 SGHTA and CDR2 FQGTGA. V was cut by 5 bases and J by 4 bases, with 11 bases left in between. Combining the CDR3 with reference TRBV7-3 and TRBJ1-2 gives the whole variable domain GAGVSQTPSNKVTEKGKYVELRCDPISGHTALYWYRQSLGQGPEFLIYFQGTGAADDSGLPNDRFFAVRPEGSVSTLKIQRTERGDSAVYLCASSEGTGYGYTFGSGTRLTVV.

The chain joins TRBV7-2 to TRBJ1-5; 7 nucleotides align to TRBD1. Germline V CDR1 and CDR2: SGHTA, FQGNSA. The CDR3 covers 14 residues. The V gene end was trimmed by 4 bases and the J gene end by 6 bases; junction bases not matched to a gene: 6. The CDR3 region has the DNA TGTGCCAGCAGCTCCGGGACAGCGGGTCAGCCCCAGCATTTT. Residues: CASSSGTAGQPQHF.

J is TRBJ2-7 and V is TRBV5-4, with D maybe TRBD1 (6 bases). The CDR3 has 14 amino acids. Trimming cost V 0 bases and J 7 bases, with 14 bases left between them. The germline V gene has CDR1 SGHNT and CDR2 YYREEE (reference sequence). CDR3 in DNA: TGTGCCAGCAGCTTGGAACAGGGAACAAGGGAGCAGTACTTC. Translating gives CASSLEQGTREQYF.

This clone showed up just a few times. The chain recombines TRBV19 with TRBJ2-5, with TRBD2 identical over 11 bases. This CDR3 comprises 16 residues. The ends lost 0 bases at V and 4 bases at J; junction bases unmatched: 4. Germline V gene lookup returns CDR1 LNHDA and CDR2 SQIVND (reference sequence). CDR3 nucleotide sequence: TGTGCCAGTAGTATAGATAGCGGGAGGGCCACAGAGACCCAGTACTTC. Its translation is CASSIDSGRATETQYF. The variable domain in full, completed from reference TRBV19 and TRBJ2-5, reads DGGITQSPKYLFRKEGQNVTLSCEQNLNHDAMYWYRQDPGQGLRLIYYSQIVNDFQKGDIAEGYSVSREKKESFPLTVTSAQKNPTAFYLCASSIDSGRATETQYFGPGTRLLVL.

This clone was found a few times. The rearrangement joins TRBV13 to TRBJ1-6, with 8 nucleotides matching TRBD1. From germline, CDR1 is PRHDT and CDR2 FYEKMQ (reference sequence). There are 15 residues in the CDR3. After removal of 3 bases from V and 5 bases from J, the junction contained 3 bases not matched to a gene. CDR3 bases: TGTGCCAGCAGCTTGGGGACAGGTGATAATTCACCCCTCCACTTT. This sequence encodes CASSLGTGDNSPLHF.

The chain employs TRBV5-1 and TRBJ2-2; D is ambiguous. From germline, CDR1 is SGHRS and CDR2 YFSETQ. Trimming pared 0 bases from V and 1 base from J, leaving 7 bases between. The CDR3 spans 15 residues. CDR3 in amino acids: CASSLELGNTGELFF. DNA for the CDR3: TGCGCCAGCAGCTTGGAACTCGGGAACACCGGGGAGCTGTTTTTT.

The chain carries TRBV4-3 and TRBJ1-2, with TRBD1 as a possible D gene (6 bases). CDR1 LGHNA and CDR2 YSLEER come from the germline V gene. Trimming took 1 base from V and 0 from J, leaving 12 bases between them. CDR3 length equals 16 residues. The CDR3 reads CASSQGLQGANYGYTF. The CDR3 DNA reads as TGCGCCAGCAGCCAAGGCCTACAGGGCGCTAACTATGGCTACACCTTC.